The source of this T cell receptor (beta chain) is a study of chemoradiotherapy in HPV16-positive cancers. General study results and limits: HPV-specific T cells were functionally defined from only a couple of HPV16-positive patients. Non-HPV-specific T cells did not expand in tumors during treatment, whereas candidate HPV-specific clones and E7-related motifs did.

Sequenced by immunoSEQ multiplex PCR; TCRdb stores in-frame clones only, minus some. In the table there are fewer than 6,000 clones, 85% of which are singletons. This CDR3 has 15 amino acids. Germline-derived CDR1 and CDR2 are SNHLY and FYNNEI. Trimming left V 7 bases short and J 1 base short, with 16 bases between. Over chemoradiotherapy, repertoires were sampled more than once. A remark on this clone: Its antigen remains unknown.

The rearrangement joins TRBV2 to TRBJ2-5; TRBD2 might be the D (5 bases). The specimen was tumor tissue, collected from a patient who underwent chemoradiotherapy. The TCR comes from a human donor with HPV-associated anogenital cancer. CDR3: CASKSGIPPQETQYF. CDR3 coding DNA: TGTGCCAGCAAATCGGGGATCCCCCCCCAAGAGACCCAGTACTTC.